This TCR beta chain comes out of a study of T cell repertoires in cytomegalovirus infection. As for the study in general: Shared public TCR beta signatures pointed to both CMV infection and a matching HLA type.

To note about this clonotype: Its antigen is not identified.

The ends lost 3 bases at V and 4 bases at J; junction bases unmatched: 6. Germline V gene data show CDR1 as SGHAT and CDR2 as FQNNGV. The CDR3 has 15 residues. TCRdb itself ran the reads through MiXCR, one entry per CDR3 protein. The sample lists some 480,000 distinct CDR3 sequences, around 35% occurring once. The source of this sequence is a human donor in good health (CMV status not recorded). Some clones in this sample may be carry-over from other donors' samples. Sample: cultured PBMCs, taken from culture after CMV antigen stimulation. The chain has TRBV11-2 and TRBJ2-1; TRBD2 aligns across 7 bases. CDR3: CASSFYSGAYNEQFF. In DNA, the CDR3 is TGTGCCAGCAGCTTTTACAGCGGGGCTTACAATGAGCAGTTCTTC.